This T cell receptor (beta chain) was observed in a study of OX40 agonist ivuxolimab in advanced cancers. Study overall: With ivuxolimab, an agonistic anti-OX40 (CD134) antibody, patients were treated. Cancers in dose escalation were hepatocellular, melanoma, renal cell and head and neck.

V lost 6 bases to trimming and J lost 4 bases, with 9 bases between them. The germline V gene encodes CDR1 MNHEY and CDR2 SVGAGI. The CDR3 totals 12 residues. This clone has only a few counts. Its antigen is currently unknown. Broader study findings: Expanded peripheral T cells had an undetermined antigen specificity. Averaging showed that CD8+ T cells had more expanded clones than CD4+ did.

Data came from immunoSEQ multiplex PCR; TCRdb stores just in-frame clones and leaves some out. The data show 55,000 to 60,000 clones, approximately 78% seen once. The sample was CD4+ or CD8+ T cells sorted from blood, taken in a trial of the OX40 agonist ivuxolimab. The receptor's source is an adult with an advanced solid tumor such as melanoma, head and neck, liver or kidney cancer. The chain combines TRBV6-5 with TRBJ1-2; a weak D match, TRBD1 (6 bases). In DNA, the CDR3 is TGTGCCAGCAGAAGGACAGCCTATGGCTACACCTTC. Translating it yields CASRRTAYGYTF.